What follows are 20 T cell receptor beta chains derived from one specimen sequenced in a study of cytomegalovirus exposure and HLA in healthy donors. The study ran its PCR with 60 Vbeta and 13 Jbeta primers. Repertoires were generated with immunoSEQ multiplex PCR, while TCRdb's copy carries only in-frame clones and drops some. This table has some 83,000 clones, more than 70% appearing once. Sequencing was done on a sample of PBMCs. The origin of the receptors is a man in his 60s in good health and CMV-seronegative.

The chain employs TRBV6-6 and TRBJ2-5; possibly TRBD1 for D (6 bases). The CDR3 has 15 amino acids. The V and J ends lost 4 bases and 4 bases respectively, with 16 bases between them. Germline V gene data show CDR1 as MNHNY and CDR2 as SVGAGI (reference sequence). CDR3 residues: CASSSPGKGVETQYF. CDR3 nucleotides: TGTGCCAGCAGTTCCCCGGGGAAGGGGGTAGAGACCCAGTACTTC.

This chain connects TRBV23-1 to TRBJ1-5; D remains ambiguous. TRBV23-1 is assigned to the ORF class and has an uncertain function. This CDR3 contains 13 residues. The germline V and J ends were trimmed by 4 bases and 7 bases, with 11 bases remaining between them. CDR3 bases: TGCGCCAGCAGTCCCTCCCGAGGACAGCCCCAGCATTTT. This sequence encodes CASSPSRGQPQHF.

V gene TRBV18 combines with J gene TRBJ2-5; no clear D. The end of the DNA aligns better with TRBJ2-7, so the J call may be wrong. This CDR3 region has 12 residues. Germline loops: CDR1 KGHSH, CDR2 LQKENI. The CDR3 coding sequence is TGTGCCAGCTCACCAGGTTCCTACGAGCAGTACTTC. Encoded protein: CASSPGSYEQYF.

The CDR3 reads CASSVTSGGGRVLTF. The CDR3 DNA reads TGTGCCAGTAGTGTGACTAGCGGGGGAGGTCGCGTCCTGACTTTC. The chain employs TRBV19 and TRBJ2-6; 12 bases map to TRBD2. Germline lookup yields CDR1 LNHDA and CDR2 SQIVND (reference sequence). This CDR3 has 15 residues. Losses at the gene ends were 5 bases for V and 12 bases for J; bases not matched to a gene: 8.

The chain combines TRBV19 with TRBJ2-5, with TRBD1 matching over 9 bases. Germline CDR1 LNHDA, CDR2 SQIVND (reference sequence). Trimming at V came to 1 base and at J to 7 bases, leaving 10 bases not matched to a gene. The CDR3 length is 16 residues. The CDR3 DNA reads as TGTGCCAGTAGTATAGCCTGGACAGGGGTGGAAGGGACCCAGTACTTC. Translation: CASSIAWTGVEGTQYF.

The J gene is TRBJ2-7, the V gene TRBV6-5, with D possibly matching TRBD1 (6 bases). The germline CDR1 and CDR2 sequences are MNHEY and SVGAGI. The CDR3 covers 12 residues. The V and J ends lost 4 bases and 3 bases respectively, with 7 bases between them. CDR3 in amino acids: CASSLQGYEQYF. DNA of the CDR3: TGTGCCAGCAGTTTACAGGGCTACGAGCAGTACTTC.

The chain combines TRBV5-1 with TRBJ2-7; D is undetermined. The CDR3 is made up of 11 amino acids. CDR1 is SGHRS, CDR2 YFSETQ, per germline. V was shortened by 1 base and J by 7 bases, with 6 bases between the two germline ends. This chain's CDR3 is CASSLTQEQYF. CDR3 coding DNA: TGCGCCAGCAGCTTGACCCAGGAGCAGTACTTC.

The chain combines TRBV2 with TRBJ2-7, with 10 positions matching TRBD1. Losses at the gene ends were 7 bases for V and 2 bases for J; bases not matched to a gene: 8. Germline CDR1 reads SNHLY; CDR2 reads FYNNEI. This CDR3 has 15 residues. CDR3 amino acids: CASNSGDRGPYEQYF. CDR3 DNA: TGTGCCAGCAATTCCGGGGACAGGGGACCCTACGAGCAGTACTTC.

The J gene is TRBJ2-1, the V gene TRBV6-5, with 11 nucleotides matching TRBD2. The germline V gene encodes CDR1 MNHEY and CDR2 SVGAGI. This CDR3 comprises 15 residues. V was clipped by 6 bases and J by 6 bases; unmatched bases: 7. The CDR3 sequence: CASSQTSGGSNEQFF. In DNA, the CDR3 is TGTGCCAGCAGCCAAACTAGCGGGGGCTCCAATGAGCAGTTCTTC.

The chain uses TRBV6-1 and TRBJ2-5; 10 bases are shared with TRBD1. Trimming took 6 bases from V and 5 from J; bases not matched to a gene: 6. This CDR3 is built from 14 residues. From germline, CDR1 is MNHNS and CDR2 SASEGT. The CDR3 protein is CASSRDRGRETQYF. CDR3 sequence (DNA): TGTGCCAGCAGCCGGGACAGGGGTAGGGAGACCCAGTACTTC.

CDR3 bases: TGCGCCAGCAGCCAAGATCTAAGGGGGATCTGGACAGCCTCCTACAATGAGCAGTTCTTC. It encodes CASSQDLRGIWTASYNEQFF. The V call is TRBV4-1, the J call TRBJ2-1, with D tentatively TRBD1 (6 bases). Trimming cost V 0 bases and J 0 bases, with 21 bases left between them. This CDR3 has 20 residues. Looked up from germline, CDR1 is MGHRA and CDR2 is YSYEKL.

V and J are TRBV27 and TRBJ2-7, with TRBD1 identical over 9 bases. Looked up from germline, CDR1 is MNHEY and CDR2 is SMNVEV (reference sequence). V was pared by 4 bases and J by 2 bases, with 15 bases of the junction left unmatched. This CDR3 contains 18 residues. CDR3 bases: TGTGCCAGCAGTTCGCCCGGGACAGGGCCATCTTTAACCTACGAGCAGTACTTC. This codes for CASSSPGTGPSLTYEQYF.

The rearrangement links TRBV11-3 to TRBJ2-3, with a weak D call TRBD1 (5 bases). CDR1 is SGHNT and CDR2 is YENEEA in the germline V gene. The CDR3 consists of 15 residues. With 4 bases removed from V and 4 bases from J, the gap between germline ends came to 15 bases. Written as DNA, the CDR3 is TGTGCCAGCAGCTCTCGTAGGGGCGGCGCAGATACGCAGTATTTT. Translated, it gives CASSSRRGGADTQYF. The variable domain in full, with the rest retrieved from reference TRBV11-3 and TRBJ2-3, is EAGVVQSPRYKIIEKKQPVAFWCNPISGHNTLYWYLQNLGQGPELLIRYENEEAVDDSQLPKDRFSAERLKGVDSTLKIQPAELGDSAVYLCASSSRRGGADTQYFGPGTRLTVL.

The chain employs TRBV4-1 and TRBJ1-3; no clear D. V was pared by 0 bases and J by 0 bases, with 6 bases between. Germline-derived CDR1 and CDR2 are MGHRA and YSYEKL. The CDR3 is made up of 15 amino acids. CDR3 nucleotide sequence: TGCGCCAGCAGCCAAGATCACGGCTCTGGAAACACCATATATTTT. Encoded protein: CASSQDHGSGNTIYF.

The V and J genes are TRBV19 and TRBJ1-2, with D hard to call. Trimming pared 3 bases from V and 0 bases from J, leaving 8 bases between. Germline CDR1 is LNHDA and CDR2 is SQIVND (reference sequence). This CDR3 region has 14 residues. In nucleotides, the CDR3 is TGTGCCAGTAGTATCTCCGCAGCTAACTATGGCTACACCTTC. Translated, it gives CASSISAANYGYTF.

This rearrangement joins TRBV6-6 to TRBJ2-7; maybe TRBD1 (6 bases). Germline lookup yields CDR1 MNHNY and CDR2 SVGAGI (reference sequence). Trimming stripped 0 bases from V and 2 bases from J, with 14 bases between. The CDR3 is 16 residues long. The CDR3 spells CASSYSQGGLTYEQYF. The DNA of the CDR3 is TGTGCCAGCAGTTACTCACAAGGGGGTCTGACCTACGAGCAGTACTTC.

For the CDR3, the DNA is TGTGCCAGCAGCTGGGGGGGGACTGGGGAGGGTGAGCAGTTCTTC. Protein product: CASSWGGTGEGEQFF. This chain links TRBV7-2 with TRBJ2-1; 7 bases line up with TRBD2. CDR1 and CDR2 from the germline V gene are SGHTA and FQGNSA. This CDR3 has 15 residues. Germline trimming cut 4 bases from V and 9 bases from J; bases unmatched to any gene: 12. Drawing the rest from reference TRBV7-2 and TRBJ2-1, the complete variable domain is GAGVSQSPSNKVTEKGKDVELRCDPISGHTALYWYRQSLGQGLEFLIYFQGNSAPDKSGLPSDRFSAERTGGSVSTLTIQRTQQEDSAVYLCASSWGGTGEGEQFFGPGTRLTVL.

The V call is TRBV27, the J call TRBJ2-7, with TRBD2 matching over 13 bases. CDR3 length equals 18 residues. CDR1 is MNHEY, CDR2 SMNVEV, per germline (reference sequence). Trimming removed 2 bases from V and 6 bases from J; junction bases left unmatched: 13. CDR3 sequence: CASSLEFGAGLAGAEQYF. The CDR3 nucleotides read TGTGCCAGCAGTTTAGAATTTGGGGCAGGACTAGCGGGGGCCGAGCAGTACTTC.

As DNA, the CDR3 is TGTGCCAGCAGCGAAGATCAGAGGCAAGAGACCCAGTACTTC. Translation gives CASSEDQRQETQYF. The rearrangement uses TRBV13 and TRBJ2-5; D uncertain. The CDR3 is 14 amino acids. CDR1 and CDR2 (germline): PRHDT, FYEKMQ (reference sequence). The V and J ends lost 5 bases and 2 bases respectively, with 12 bases between them.

The chain recombines TRBV6-1 with TRBJ1-2, with D tentatively TRBD1 (6 bases). The CDR3 runs to 14 residues. V dropped 4 bases and J dropped 0 bases, with 9 bases sitting between them. Germline values: CDR1 MNHNS, CDR2 SASEGT. CDR3 bases: TGTGCCAGCAGTGCCGGACAGACTAACTATGGCTACACCTTC. Translation gives CASSAGQTNYGYTF.